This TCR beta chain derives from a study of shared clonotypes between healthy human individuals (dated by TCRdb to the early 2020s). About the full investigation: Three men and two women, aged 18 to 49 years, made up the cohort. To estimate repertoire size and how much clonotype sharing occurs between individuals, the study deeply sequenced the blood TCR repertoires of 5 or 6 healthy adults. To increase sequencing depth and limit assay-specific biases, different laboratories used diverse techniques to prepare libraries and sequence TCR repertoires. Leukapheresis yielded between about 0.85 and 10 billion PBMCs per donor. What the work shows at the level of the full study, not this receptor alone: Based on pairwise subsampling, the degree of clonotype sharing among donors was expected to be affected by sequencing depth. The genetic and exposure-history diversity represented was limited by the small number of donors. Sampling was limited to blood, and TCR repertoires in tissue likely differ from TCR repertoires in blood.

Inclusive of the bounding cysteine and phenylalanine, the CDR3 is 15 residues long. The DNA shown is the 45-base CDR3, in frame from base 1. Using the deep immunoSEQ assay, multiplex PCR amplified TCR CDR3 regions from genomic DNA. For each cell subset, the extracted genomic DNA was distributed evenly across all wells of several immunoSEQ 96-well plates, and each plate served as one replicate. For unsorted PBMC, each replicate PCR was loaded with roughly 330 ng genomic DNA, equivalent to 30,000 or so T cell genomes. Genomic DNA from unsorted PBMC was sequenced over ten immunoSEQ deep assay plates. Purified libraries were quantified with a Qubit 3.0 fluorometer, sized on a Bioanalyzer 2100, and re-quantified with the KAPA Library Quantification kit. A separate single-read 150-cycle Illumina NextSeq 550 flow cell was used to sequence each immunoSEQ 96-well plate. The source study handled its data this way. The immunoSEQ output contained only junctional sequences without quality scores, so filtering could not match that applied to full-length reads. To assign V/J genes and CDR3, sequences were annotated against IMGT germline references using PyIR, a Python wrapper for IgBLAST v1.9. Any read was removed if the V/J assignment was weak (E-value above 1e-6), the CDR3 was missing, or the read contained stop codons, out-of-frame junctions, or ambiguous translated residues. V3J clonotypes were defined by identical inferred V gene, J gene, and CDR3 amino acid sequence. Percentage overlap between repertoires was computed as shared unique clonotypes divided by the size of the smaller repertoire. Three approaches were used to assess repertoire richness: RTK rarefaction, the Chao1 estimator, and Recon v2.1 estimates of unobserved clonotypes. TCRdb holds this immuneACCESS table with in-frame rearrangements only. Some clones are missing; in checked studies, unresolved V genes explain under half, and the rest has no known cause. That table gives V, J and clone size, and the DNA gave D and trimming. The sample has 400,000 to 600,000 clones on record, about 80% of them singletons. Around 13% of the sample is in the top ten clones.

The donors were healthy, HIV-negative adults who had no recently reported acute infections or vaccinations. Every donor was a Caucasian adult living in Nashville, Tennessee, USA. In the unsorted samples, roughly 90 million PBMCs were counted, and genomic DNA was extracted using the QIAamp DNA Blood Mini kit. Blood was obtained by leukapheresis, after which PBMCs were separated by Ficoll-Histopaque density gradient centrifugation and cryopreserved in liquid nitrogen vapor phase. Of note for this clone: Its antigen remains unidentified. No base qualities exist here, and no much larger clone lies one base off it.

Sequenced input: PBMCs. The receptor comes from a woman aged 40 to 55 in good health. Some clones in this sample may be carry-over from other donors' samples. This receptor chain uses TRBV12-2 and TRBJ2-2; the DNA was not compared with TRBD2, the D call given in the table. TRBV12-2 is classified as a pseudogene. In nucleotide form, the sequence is TGTGCAAGTCGCTTATCTAGTTCCTGGACCGGGGAGCTGTTTTTT. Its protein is CASRLSSSWTGELFF.